These T cell receptor beta chains were read from a single sample in a study of blood T cell repertoires in COVID-19. Using immunoSEQ multiplex PCR, the repertoire was profiled, and TCRdb retains in-frame clones only, with some absent. The profile shows about 210,000 clones, roughly 78% of them singletons. Sequences were obtained from peripheral blood. The receptors were gathered from a woman aged 40 to 55 with acute or convalescent COVID-19. The CDR3 runs from the conserved cysteine through the conserved F or W. D genes are given only for firm matches. Clone size is not always given. Where it is, it says once, few, many or a class for expanded clones.

d_call j_call clone_size v_call cdr3_aa cdr3_nt
- TRBJ1-2 - TRBV6-5 CASTQGAFMGGYTF TGTGCCAGCACCCAAGGGGCCTTCATGGGGGGCTACACCTTC
TRBD2 TRBJ2-7 - TRBV11-3 CASSPGLAVPYEQYF TGTGCCAGCAGCCCTGGACTAGCGGTCCCCTACGAGCAGTACTTC
- TRBJ2-7 - TRBV19 CASSIDGAYEQYF TGTGCCAGTAGTATTGACGGAGCCTACGAGCAGTACTTC
- TRBJ1-4 - TRBV12-3/TRBV12-4 CASSRNDYIKLFF TGTGCCAGCAGCCGTAATGATTACATAAAACTGTTTTTT
- TRBJ1-1 - TRBV2 CASSDFSSTEAFF TGTGCCAGCAGTGATTTCTCGAGCACTGAAGCTTTCTTT
TRBD1 TRBJ1-4 - TRBV16 CASSQGTGEKLFF TGTGCCAGCAGCCAAGGGACAGGGGAAAAACTGTTTTTT
- TRBJ2-5 - TRBV6-1 CASSEARGYQETQYF TGTGCCAGCAGTGAAGCTAGAGGGTACCAAGAGACCCAGTACTTC
TRBD2 TRBJ2-7 once TRBV11-1 CASSLSASGYEQYF TGTGCCAGCAGCTTATCGGCTAGCGGGTACGAGCAGTACTTC
- TRBJ2-1 - TRBV4-1 CASSQATGAQAGRGEQFF TGCGCCAGCAGCCAAGCTACTGGGGCCCAAGCGGGTAGGGGTGAGCAGTTCTTC
- TRBJ2-6 once TRBV5-6 CASSWRGTGANVLTF TGTGCCAGCAGCTGGCGGGGTACTGGGGCCAACGTCCTGACTTTC
- TRBJ1-4 - TRBV18 CASSQQKYPNEKLFF TGTGCCAGCTCACAACAAAAGTACCCTAATGAAAAACTGTTTTTT
TRBD2 TRBJ2-7 - TRBV10-2 CASSDSGRAYEQYF TGCGCCAGCAGTGATAGCGGGAGGGCCTACGAGCAGTACTTC
TRBD1 TRBJ1-2 few TRBV27 CASSKGQGLGYTF TGTGCCAGCAGTAAAGGACAGGGTCTTGGCTACACCTTC
- TRBJ2-7 - TRBV12-5 CASGLTGYEQYF TGTGCTAGTGGTTTAACTGGCTACGAGCAGTACTTC
- TRBJ2-5 - TRBV5-1 CASSLGQKETQYF TGCGCCAGCAGCCTCGGACAAAAAGAGACCCAGTACTTC
TRBD2 TRBJ2-3 - TRBV30 CAWSKGSGDTDTQYF TGTGCCTGGAGTAAGGGTAGCGGGGACACAGATACGCAGTATTTT
TRBD1 TRBJ2-7 - TRBV4-1 CASSQAEDRRWDGYEQYF TGCGCCAGCAGCCAAGCAGAGGACAGGAGGTGGGATGGGTACGAGCAGTACTTC
TRBD2 TRBJ2-2 - TRBV19 CASSMLAEAGELFF TGTGCCAGTAGTATGCTAGCGGAGGCCGGGGAGCTGTTTTTT
- TRBJ1-2 - TRBV10-2 CASISKGGVRDGYTF TGCGCCAGCATTTCAAAGGGGGGGGTAAGAGATGGCTACACCTTC
- TRBJ1-3 few TRBV3-1/TRBV3-2 CASSQGLSGNTIYF TGTGCCAGCAGCCAAGGTCTCTCTGGAAACACCATATATTTT
- TRBJ2-2 - TRBV3-1/TRBV3-2 CASSREQGYTGELFF TGTGCCAGCAGCCGTGAACAGGGTTACACCGGGGAGCTGTTTTTT
- TRBJ2-3 - TRBV27 CASSPVQSPTHTDTQYF TGTGCCAGCAGTCCGGTACAGTCCCCCACACACACAGATACGCAGTATTTT
TRBD1 TRBJ2-4 - TRBV2 CASRLGQGVHIQYF TGTGCCAGCAGATTGGGACAGGGGGTGCACATTCAGTACTTC
- TRBJ1-1 - TRBV25-1 CASSDPMTLGTEAFF TGTGCCAGCAGTGACCCCATGACTCTCGGCACTGAAGCTTTCTTT
TRBD1 TRBJ1-2 - TRBV5-1 CASSLEQGAYGYTF TGCGCCAGCAGCTTGGAACAGGGGGCCTATGGCTACACCTTC
TRBD1 TRBJ2-2 - TRBV5-1 CTSSLEPGGPGELFF TGCACCAGCAGCTTGGAGCCAGGGGGCCCCGGGGAGCTGTTTTTT
TRBD1 TRBJ2-1 - TRBV14 CASNKVRGYEQFF TGTGCCAGCAACAAAGTCAGGGGGTATGAGCAGTTCTTC
TRBD1 TRBJ2-2 - TRBV29-1 CSVARQGVSGELFF TGCAGCGTTGCAAGGCAGGGGGTCTCCGGGGAGCTGTTTTTT
TRBD2 TRBJ2-5 many TRBV9 CASSVGGGTQYF TGTGCCAGCAGCGTAGGGGGGGGGACCCAGTACTTC
TRBD1 TRBJ2-7 once TRBV6-5 CASSSAGQGNYEQYF TGTGCCAGCAGCTCCGCGGGACAGGGCAACTACGAGCAGTACTTC
- TRBJ1-1 - TRBV14 CASSQDPPGNTEAFF TGTGCCAGCAGCCAAGACCCTCCAGGGAACACTGAAGCTTTCTTT
TRBD2 TRBJ2-3 once TRBV28 CASSLPTSGPRGDTQYF TGTGCCAGCAGTTTACCCACTAGCGGACCACGAGGAGATACGCAGTATTTT
- TRBJ2-3 - TRBV6-2/TRBV6-3 CASSYTRDTQYF TGTGCCAGCAGTTACACGAGGGATACGCAGTATTTT
- TRBJ2-5 few TRBV30 CAWSAGTNQETQYF TGTGCCTGGAGTGCCGGGACAAACCAAGAGACCCAGTACTTC
TRBD2 TRBJ2-2 once TRBV9 CASSVATSGRTGELFF TGTGCCAGCAGCGTAGCTACTAGCGGGAGGACCGGGGAGCTGTTTTTT
- TRBJ2-7 - TRBV12-5 CASVRANSPGEQYF TGTGCTAGTGTCAGAGCTAATTCGCCGGGGGAGCAGTACTTC
TRBD2 TRBJ2-4 - TRBV4-3 CASSHTIAGTSIQYF TGCGCCAGCAGCCATACTATAGCGGGAACCTCCATTCAGTACTTC
- TRBJ1-1 - TRBV27 CASSLGANTEAFF TGTGCCAGCAGTTTAGGGGCGAACACTGAAGCTTTCTTT
- TRBJ1-3 once TRBV30 CAWSVGGPGNTIYF TGTGCCTGGAGTGTGGGGGGTCCTGGAAACACCATATATTTT
TRBD2 TRBJ2-2 - TRBV3-1/TRBV3-2 CASSQAPLAGVNTGELFF TGTGCCAGCAGCCAAGCCCCACTAGCGGGGGTGAACACCGGGGAGCTGTTTTTT
- TRBJ2-3 - TRBV6-2/TRBV6-3 CASSDGGRRAGTDTQYF TGTGCCAGCAGTGACGGAGGCCGGCGAGCTGGCACAGATACGCAGTATTTT
TRBD1 TRBJ2-2 - TRBV25-1 CASSGRQGASGELFF TGTGCCAGCAGTGGACGACAGGGGGCGAGCGGGGAGCTGTTTTTT
TRBD1 TRBJ1-2 - TRBV3-1/TRBV3-2 CASSRLLDRVDGYTF TGTGCCAGCAGCCGCCTCTTAGACAGGGTTGACGGCTACACCTTC
- TRBJ2-2 - TRBV5-1 CASSLDTVNTGELFF TGCGCCAGCAGCTTGGATACGGTGAACACCGGGGAGCTGTTTTTT
- TRBJ2-2 - TRBV19 CASSIRAGANTGELFF TGTGCCAGTAGTATTCGAGCAGGGGCGAACACCGGGGAGCTGTTTTTT
TRBD1 TRBJ1-3 - TRBV27 CASSSIPQGARGNTIYF TGTGCCAGCAGTTCCATCCCCCAGGGGGCACGTGGAAACACCATATATTTT
TRBD2 TRBJ2-5 - TRBV11-3 CASSLGLAGGPETQYF TGTGCCAGCAGCCTAGGACTAGCGGGGGGTCCGGAGACCCAGTACTTC
TRBD1 TRBJ1-2 few TRBV27 CASSSPGTGFGYTF TGTGCCAGCAGCTCACCCGGGACAGGGTTTGGCTACACCTTC
TRBD1 TRBJ2-2 - TRBV19 CASRFSGGTGELFF TGTGCCAGTAGGTTTTCAGGGGGCACCGGGGAGCTGTTTTTT
TRBD1 TRBJ2-3 - TRBV6-5 CASSRRTGRPDTQYF TGTGCCAGCAGTCGTCGGACAGGAAGACCAGATACGCAGTATTTT
TRBD1 TRBJ1-2 - TRBV28 CASRLPGQAAGGYTF TGTGCCAGCAGATTACCGGGACAGGCTGCGGGTGGCTACACCTTC
TRBD1 TRBJ2-7 once TRBV9 CASSAGGRARVNEQYF TGTGCCAGCAGCGCAGGGGGTAGGGCCAGGGTCAACGAGCAGTACTTC
TRBD2 TRBJ2-1 few TRBV27 CASSFGGVGEQFF TGTGCCAGCAGTTTCGGGGGGGTCGGTGAGCAGTTCTTC
TRBD2 TRBJ2-7 - TRBV7-9 CASSETSGRAGNEQYF TGTGCCAGCAGCGAGACTAGCGGGAGGGCCGGAAACGAGCAGTACTTC